One and the same sample provided the 9 T cell receptor beta chains below, sequenced in a study of T cells after yellow fever vaccination. From the 5' RACE reads, TCRdb called clonotypes with MiXCR, one entry per CDR3 protein. This sample carries 65,000 to 90,000 distinct CDR3 sequences, roughly 13% of them seen once, and the ten largest clones take approximately 23%. Sequenced material: CD8+ T cells not binding an NS4B(214-222) dextramer, sorted from PBMCs, taken less than 25 days after the first yellow fever vaccination. These receptors came from a man aged 18 to 35 who received the YFV17D yellow fever vaccine.

This chain links TRBV20-1 with TRBJ1-4; no clear D gene. Trimming pared 0 bases from V and 14 bases from J, leaving 16 bases between. The CDR3 extends over 13 amino acids. CDR1 is DFQATT, CDR2 SNEGSKA, per germline (reference sequence). CDR3 sequence: CSARDQEERWLFF. CDR3 nucleotides: TGCAGTGCTAGAGATCAGGAGGAGAGATGGCTGTTTTTT.

This clonotype turned up a few times. This chain joins TRBV7-2 and TRBJ2-7; D unclear. Trimming pared 3 bases from V and 5 bases from J, leaving 11 bases between. The CDR3 contains 13 residues. In germline, CDR1 is SGHTA, CDR2 FQGNSA. CDR3 protein: CASSFTSRHEQYV. CDR3 in DNA: TGTGCCAGCAGCTTTACAAGCCGACACGAGCAGTACGTC.

This clonotype was detected a few times. The chain has TRBV10-3 and TRBJ1-5; D is perhaps TRBD1 (6 bases). Germline V gene lookup returns CDR1 ENHRY and CDR2 SYGVKD. V was pared by 11 bases and J by 2 bases, with 28 bases between. The CDR3 length is 18 residues. The CDR3 sequence is CAWGPGQKKNQRNQPQHF. DNA of the CDR3: TGTGCCTGGGGGCCGGGGCAGAAAAAGAATCAGCGCAATCAGCCCCAGCATTTT.

This clonotype has a handful of counts. The rearrangement uses TRBV5-5 and TRBJ2-3; D is uncertain. This CDR3 region has 16 residues. Germline CDR1 reads SGHKS; CDR2 reads YYEKEE (reference sequence). Trimming removed 7 bases from V and 2 bases from J, with 20 bases in between. The CDR3 nucleotides read TGTGCCAGCCGGTTCCGTGATGGGGTAGTCACAGATACGCAGTATTTT. Residues: CASRFRDGVVTDTQYF.

The chain carries TRBV29-1 and TRBJ2-7, with a tentative D call TRBD1 (5 bases). CDR1 is SQVTM and CDR2 is ANQGSEA in the germline V gene. The length of the CDR3 is 11 residues. CDR3 nucleotides: TGCAACGTCGTGGGGCGATACGAGCAGTACTTC. Its translation is CNVVGRYEQYF.

There are a few counts of this clonotype. The V gene is TRBV27, the J gene TRBJ1-6; D perhaps matches TRBD1 (5 bases). The CDR3 has 14 residues. Per the germline V gene, CDR1 is MNHEY and CDR2 is SMNVEV (reference sequence). V gave up 7 bases and J gave up 2 bases, with 9 bases separating them. The CDR3 DNA reads as TGTGCCAGCAAGGGGCCCCCCTATAATTCACCCCTCCACTTT. Its protein is CASKGPPYNSPLHF.

In this sample, this clonotype turned up a few times. The rearrangement joins TRBV7-8 to TRBJ2-3, with 7 bases matching TRBD2. This CDR3 comprises 14 residues. V trimming: 5 bases; J trimming: 5 bases; junction bases outside the gene matches: 7. The germline CDR1 and CDR2 sequences are SGHVS and FQNEAQ. The CDR3 is CASSTRGDLDTQYF. Written as DNA, the CDR3 is TGTGCCAGCAGCACACGGGGGGACCTAGATACGCAGTATTTT.

The chain combines TRBV4-1 with TRBJ1-2, with 9 bases lining up with TRBD1. V shed 0 bases and J 3 bases; nucleotides not matched to a gene: 8. Germline V gene sequence: CDR1 MGHRA, CDR2 YSYEKL. The CDR3 extends over 17 amino acids. The CDR3 DNA reads as TGCGCCAGCAGCCAAGAGCCAGCGGACAGGGGATACTATGGCTACACCTTC. Encoded protein: CASSQEPADRGYYGYTF.

V gene TRBV28 combines with J gene TRBJ2-5; D may correspond to TRBD1 or TRBD2 (5 bases each). Deletions cut 3 bases from V and 4 bases from J, with 27 bases between. The CDR3 contains 19 residues. CDR1 and CDR2 (germline): MDHEN, SYDVKM. CDR3: CASSFPEDDGAIEGETQYF. The DNA of the CDR3 is TGTGCCAGCAGTTTTCCGGAGGACGACGGGGCCATCGAGGGAGAGACCCAGTACTTC.